A single sample is the source of the 32 T cell receptor beta chains below, sequenced in a study of T-cell memory formation after mild COVID-19. TCRdb recomputed calls from the 5' RACE reads with MiXCR, one row per CDR3 protein. The sample gives about 610,000 distinct CDR3 sequences, approximately 15% of which show up once; less than 10% is in the top ten. Sequencing used PBMCs or a T cell subset sorted from them (not recorded which). Source of these receptors: an adult woman who had mild COVID-19 (a few samples of this study predate the infection). Cell type and time point are not known.

The chain couples TRBV12-3 or TRBV12-4 to TRBJ2-7; 10 nucleotides line up with TRBD1. The CDR3 consists of 16 residues. V dropped 6 bases and J dropped 2; count of bases not matched to a gene: 10. CDR3 in amino acids: CASRRSGTGATYEQYF. CDR3 nucleotide sequence: TGTGCCAGCAGGCGGTCCGGGACAGGGGCTACCTACGAGCAGTACTTC.

In this sample, this clonotype turned up a few times. This chain links TRBV20-1 with TRBJ2-5, with TRBD2 matching over 11 bases. V gave up 1 base and J gave up 4 bases; unmatched junction bases: 2. Germline lookup yields CDR1 DFQATT and CDR2 SNEGSKA (reference sequence). CDR3 length: 14 amino acids. This CDR3 is CSARVAGGVETQYF. CDR3 bases: TGCAGTGCTAGAGTAGCGGGAGGGGTAGAGACCCAGTACTTC.

V and J are TRBV12-3 or TRBV12-4 and TRBJ2-3, with 9 bases matching TRBD1. V was pared by 2 bases and J by 3 bases, with 9 bases of the junction left unmatched. This CDR3 contains 17 residues. The CDR3, as DNA: TGTGCCAGCAGTTTAATCGAGACAGGGGGTAGGACAGATACGCAGTATTTT. It encodes CASSLIETGGRTDTQYF.

This clonotype was counted between two and nine times. This chain uses TRBV7-9 with TRBJ2-4; D is perhaps TRBD1 or TRBD2 (7 bases each). Germline V gives CDR1 SEHNR, CDR2 FQNEAQ (reference sequence). Trimming removed 6 bases at V and 3 bases at J, with 18 bases between. The CDR3 has 16 amino acids. The CDR3 DNA follows: TGTGCCAGCAGTCTAGCGGCAGGGGGAGGCAAAAACATTCAGTACTTC. Its translation is CASSLAAGGGKNIQYF.

This clonotype came up a few times. The gene calls are TRBV24-1 and TRBJ2-1, with a possible D match to TRBD1 (6 bases). The CDR3 totals 20 residues. Trimming removed 6 bases at V and 0 bases at J, with 26 bases between. Germline CDR1 and CDR2: KGHDR and SFDVKD. The CDR3 DNA reads as TGTGCCACCAGTCGAGTTACAGGGCAGGAAAAGGGGACCTCCTACAATGAGCAGTTCTTC. Residues: CATSRVTGQEKGTSYNEQFF.

This clonotype was detected only a few times. V is TRBV7-2 and J is TRBJ2-7; D is possibly TRBD2 (5 bases). Trimming pared 5 bases from V and 6 bases from J, leaving 14 bases between. CDR1 and CDR2 (germline): SGHTA, FQGNSA. The CDR3 consists of 13 residues. CDR3 in amino acids: CASSRTPDFEQYF. CDR3 in DNA: TGTGCCAGCAGCCGCACCCCGGACTTCGAGCAGTACTTC.

This clonotype has only a few counts. CDR3 DNA sequence: TGTGCCAGCAGCGTAGGGGACAGGGGGAACACCGGGGAGCTGTTTTTT. Its translation: CASSVGDRGNTGELFF. J is TRBJ2-2 and V is TRBV9, with 10 bases matching TRBD1. Losses at the gene ends were 0 bases for V and 1 base for J; bases not matched to a gene: 0. CDR1 is SGDLS, CDR2 YYNGEE, per germline. The CDR3 has 16 amino acids. Filled out from reference TRBV9 and TRBJ2-2, the complete variable domain reads DSGVTQTPKHLITATGQRVTLRCSPRSGDLSVYWYQQSLDQGLQFLIQYYNGEERAKGNILERFSAQQFPDLHSELNLSSLELGDSALYFCASSVGDRGNTGELFFGEGSRLTVL.

This clonotype was picked up a small number of times. The chain links TRBV7-2 to TRBJ2-3; perhaps TRBD2 as D (6 bases). This CDR3 spans 15 amino acids. Germline V gene sequence: CDR1 SGHTA, CDR2 FQGNSA. V was shortened by 1 base and J by 4 bases, with 12 bases between the two germline ends. CDR3 protein: CASSLVFGEADTQYF. DNA of the CDR3: TGTGCCAGCAGCTTAGTCTTTGGGGAGGCAGATACGCAGTATTTT.

This clonotype was detected a few times. The rearrangement uses TRBV7-9 and TRBJ2-6, with 7 bases identical to TRBD1. The germline V gene encodes CDR1 SEHNR and CDR2 FQNEAQ (reference sequence). V lost 2 bases and J lost 4; bases outside the gene matches: 5. The CDR3 is made up of 16 amino acids. CDR3 residues: CASSLTGVRGANVLTF. The CDR3 DNA is TGTGCCAGCAGCTTAACAGGGGTGCGGGGGGCCAACGTCCTGACTTTC.

This clonotype was seen a few times. V is TRBV7-2 and J is TRBJ1-1; perhaps TRBD1 as D (6 bases). This CDR3 has 16 amino acids. V was cut by 5 bases and J by 4 bases, with 20 bases left in between. Germline CDR1 reads SGHTA; CDR2 reads FQGNSA. The CDR3 nucleotides are TGTGCCAGCAGCGCACAGGGACTCGTCTTGGTCACTGAAGCTTTCTTT. It codes for CASSAQGLVLVTEAFF.

The CDR3 spells CSASHGTGQSVPEQYF. The DNA of the CDR3 is TGCAGTGCTAGTCACGGGACGGGACAGTCAGTCCCCGAGCAGTACTTC. The V gene is TRBV20-1, the J gene TRBJ2-7; 7 positions match TRBD1. Losses at the gene ends were 3 bases for V and 6 bases for J; bases not matched to a gene: 17. Looked up from germline, CDR1 is DFQATT and CDR2 is SNEGSKA (reference sequence). The CDR3 runs to 16 residues.

As regards this clonotype: At one end, the junction sequence differs from germline, possibly due to a read error. The V call is TRBV4-3, the J call TRBJ2-5; D remains unclear. Germline CDR1 LGHNA, CDR2 YSLEER. The CDR3 loop spans 14 amino acids. CDR3 protein: CASSQEASSQTQYF. The DNA for the CDR3 is TGCGCCAGCAGTCAAGAGGCGAGCAGCCAGACCCAGTACTTC.

This clonotype was detected ten times or more. V and J are TRBV5-1 and TRBJ2-1; 7 bases line up with TRBD2. CDR3 size: 14 residues. Germline V CDR1 and CDR2: SGHRS, YFSETQ. Trimming removed 0 bases from V and 6 bases from J; junction bases left unmatched: 3. DNA for the CDR3: TGCGCCAGCAGCTTGGGGGCTAGCGGCAATGAGCAGTTCTTC. It is translated as CASSLGASGNEQFF.

This clonotype was seen a few times. The V gene is TRBV7-2, the J gene TRBJ2-1, with a possible D match to TRBD2 (6 bases). In germline, CDR1 is SGHTA, CDR2 FQGNSA. V was clipped by 4 bases and J by 2 bases, with 15 bases between them. This CDR3 is built from 16 residues. The CDR3 here is CASSSLSSGAYNEQFF. Written as DNA, the CDR3 is TGTGCCAGCAGCTCCCTGAGTAGCGGCGCCTACAATGAGCAGTTCTTC.

This clonotype was observed a handful of times. The rearrangement joins TRBV20-1 to TRBJ2-3, with a tentative D call TRBD2 (6 bases). Trimming removed 2 bases at V and 8 bases at J, with 14 bases between. There are 13 residues in the CDR3. In germline, CDR1 is DFQATT, CDR2 SNEGSKA (reference sequence). The CDR3 protein is CSARRLAALTQYF. CDR3 DNA sequence: TGCAGTGCTAGAAGGTTAGCGGCGCTTACGCAGTATTTT.

This clonotype was recorded many times. The CDR3, as DNA: TGTGCCAGCAGCTTACTTCGGGGGACTAATGAAAAACTGTTTTTT. Encoded protein: CASSLLRGTNEKLFF. This chain connects TRBV7-7 to TRBJ1-4, with D tentatively TRBD1 (5 bases). Between the trimmed V and J ends, which lost 2 bases and 2 bases, there was a span of 9 bases. Per the germline V gene, CDR1 is SSHAT and CDR2 is FNYEAQ (reference sequence). The CDR3 is made up of 15 amino acids.

The rearrangement joins TRBV4-1 to TRBJ1-1; D is possibly TRBD1 (6 bases). The V and J ends lost 0 bases and 5 bases respectively, with 16 bases between them. Germline V gene data show CDR1 as MGHRA and CDR2 as YSYEKL. This CDR3 comprises 16 residues. The CDR3 DNA sequence: TGCGCCAGCAGCCAAGATTTCATGACAGGCCGAACTGAAGCTTTCTTT. Protein product: CASSQDFMTGRTEAFF.

This clonotype was recorded a few times. The V and J genes are TRBV6-5 and TRBJ2-7, with 7 bases matching TRBD1. The length of the CDR3 is 14 residues. Germline V CDR1 and CDR2: MNHEY, SVGAGI. V lost 5 bases and J lost 2; bases outside the gene matches: 6. The CDR3 sequence: CASSLRDSTYEQYF. CDR3 DNA sequence: TGTGCCAGCAGTCTCCGGGACAGCACCTACGAGCAGTACTTC.

The J gene is TRBJ1-1, the V gene TRBV6-6; D ambiguous. CDR3 length: 17 residues. Germline V gene sequence: CDR1 MNHNY, CDR2 SVGAGI (reference sequence). Trimming cost V 7 bases and J 4 bases, with 25 bases left between them. The CDR3 DNA is TGTGCCAGCACTGGCGGACCGCGTCGCGGTAGTAGCACTGAAGCTTTCTTT. This encodes CASTGGPRRGSSTEAFF.

This clonotype has a single count. The V and J genes are TRBV3-1 and TRBJ2-7, with D possibly being TRBD1 (6 bases). The CDR3 runs to 13 residues. Germline V gives CDR1 LGHDT, CDR2 YNNKEL (reference sequence). The ends were cut back, 5 bases at V and 4 bases at J, with 12 bases in the middle. The CDR3 sequence: CASSGQQGYEQYF. The CDR3 DNA is TGTGCCAGCAGCGGACAACAGGGTTACGAGCAGTACTTC.

The V gene is TRBV19, the J gene TRBJ2-7; D may be TRBD1 or TRBD2 (5 bases each). Per germline, CDR1 LNHDA and CDR2 SQIVND (reference sequence). Trimming cost V 5 bases and J 1 base, with 12 bases left between them. This CDR3 is built from 14 residues. CDR3 sequence reads: CASSAGAASYEQYF. The CDR3, as DNA: TGTGCCAGTAGTGCCGGGGCAGCTTCCTACGAGCAGTACTTC.

This clonotype was seen a few times. The V call is TRBV6-5, the J call TRBJ1-2; 7 nucleotides align to TRBD1. CDR3 length: 16 residues. J lost 5 bases, V lost 6 bases, and 15 bases had no gene match. Germline loops: CDR1 MNHEY, CDR2 SVGAGI. The CDR3 region is CASSQTGQTKIYGYTF. The CDR3 coding sequence is TGTGCCAGCAGCCAAACGGGACAGACTAAAATATATGGCTACACCTTC.

The table lists this clonotype with a few counts. The chain employs TRBV7-9 and TRBJ2-2; D is tentatively TRBD1 or TRBD2 (6 bases each). V gave up 7 bases and J gave up 1 base, with 19 bases separating them. The CDR3 is made up of 17 amino acids. CDR1 SEHNR and CDR2 FQNEAQ come from the germline V gene (reference sequence). The chain's CDR3 is CASTTRLGGENTGELFF. The DNA for the CDR3 is TGTGCCAGCACCACTCGGCTCGGGGGCGAGAACACCGGGGAGCTGTTTTTT.

The rearrangement joins TRBV21-1 to TRBJ1-2; TRBD1 was called by the table and not checked on the DNA. TRBV21-1 is a listed pseudogene. The CDR3 totals 14 residues. CDR3 protein: CASTREGTHYGYTF. For the CDR3, the DNA is TGTGCCAGCACCCGAGAGGGGACTCACTATGGCTACACCTTC.

This clonotype was counted between two and nine times. V and J are TRBV6-1 and TRBJ2-2, with 7 bases aligning to TRBD1. Germline V gene sequence: CDR1 MNHNS, CDR2 SASEGT. V shed 1 base, J shed 1 base, and the junction held 0 bases outside the gene matches. This CDR3 region has 15 residues. CDR3 DNA: TGTGCCAGCAGTGAAGGGACAGGGAACACCGGGGAGCTGTTTTTT. Translating gives CASSEGTGNTGELFF.

This chain connects TRBV6-4 to TRBJ2-7; D is undetermined. Trimming stripped 3 bases from V and 6 bases from J, with 12 bases between. CDR1 is MRHNA and CDR2 is SNTAGT in the germline V gene. The CDR3 runs 13 residues. The CDR3 nucleotides read TGTGCCAGCAGTGAGGTCGTAGAGGCCGAGCAGTACTTC. This sequence encodes CASSEVVEAEQYF.

The V gene is TRBV30, the J gene TRBJ1-1; possible D gene TRBD1, 6 bases. This CDR3 has 16 residues. V was clipped by 3 bases and J by 3 bases, with 20 bases between them. In germline, CDR1 is GTSNPN, CDR2 SVGIG (reference sequence). In nucleotides, the CDR3 is TGTGCCTGGAGGGAACAGGGCTTTGGCTTGGACACTGAAGCTTTCTTT. The encoded protein is CAWREQGFGLDTEAFF. The whole variable domain, remainder taken from reference TRBV30 and TRBJ1-1, is SQTIHQWPATLVQPVGSPLSLECTVEGTSNPNLYWYRQAAGRGLQLLFYSVGIGQISSEVPQNLSASRPQDRQFILSSKKLLLSDSGFYLCAWREQGFGLDTEAFFGQGTRLTVV.

The chain joins TRBV12-3 or TRBV12-4 to TRBJ1-2; D is unclear. The CDR3 contains 12 residues. The V end lost 4 bases, the J end lost 8 bases, and 11 bases lay between the germline ends. The CDR3 sequence is CASSYTERGYTF. In nucleotides, the CDR3 is TGTGCCAGCAGTTATACGGAGCGGGGCTACACCTTC.

The chain links TRBV5-1 to TRBJ2-5; D gene ambiguous. This CDR3 is built from 15 residues. The V end lost 0 bases, the J end lost 9 bases, and 18 bases lay between the germline ends. Germline lookup yields CDR1 SGHRS and CDR2 YFSETQ. CDR3 DNA sequence: TGCGCCAGCAGCTTGGAGATGGACGGTGACTCGTCCCAGTACTTC. It specifies CASSLEMDGDSSQYF. Using reference TRBV5-1 and TRBJ2-5 for the parts outside the CDR3, the full variable domain is KAGVTQTPRYLIKTRGQQVTLSCSPISGHRSVSWYQQTPGQGLQFLFEYFSETQRNKGNFPGRFSGRQFSNSRSEMNVSTLELGDSALYLCASSLEMDGDSSQYFGPGTRLLVL.

There are many counts of this clonotype. The V and J genes are TRBV5-1 and TRBJ2-1; no definite D call. Germline CDR1 and CDR2: SGHRS and YFSETQ. The CDR3 contains 13 residues. V lost 1 base and J lost 5, with 7 bases in between. The CDR3 DNA reads TGCGCCAGCAGCTTGCTCGGTAACAATGAGCAGTTCTTC. It specifies CASSLLGNNEQFF.

In its sample, this clonotype was seen a few times. V usage is TRBV29-1 and J usage is TRBJ1-1; D is undetermined. The V end was cut by 7 bases, the J end by 1 base, with 16 bases between. Looked up from germline, CDR1 is SQVTM and CDR2 is ANQGSEA. This CDR3 region has 14 residues. Here the CDR3 DNA reads TGCAGCGGGTCGTCTGCATTGGGGAACACTGAAGCTTTCTTT. Residues: CSGSSALGNTEAFF. The variable domain in full, completed from reference TRBV29-1 and TRBJ1-1, reads SAVISQKPSRDICQRGTSLTIQCQVDSQVTMMFWYRQQPGQSLTLIATANQGSEATYESGFVIDKFPISRPNLTFSTLTVSNMSPEDSSIYLCSGSSALGNTEAFFGQGTRLTVV.

This clonotype turned up a few times. The chain has TRBV12-3 or TRBV12-4 and TRBJ2-7; D is uncertain. The germline V and J ends were trimmed by 6 bases and 1 base, with 10 bases remaining between them. The CDR3 loop spans 13 amino acids. The CDR3 protein is CASSPTDSYEQYF. Written as DNA, the CDR3 is TGTGCCAGCAGCCCAACAGATTCCTACGAGCAGTACTTC.